These 5 T cell receptor beta chains were all obtained from the same sample, sequenced in a study of blood T cells in healthy people across ages. A second PCR of 7 to 11 cycles used a sample-barcoded 5' primer and a J-beta primer mix. TCRdb redid the calling of the 5' RACE reads with MiXCR, one entry per CDR3 protein. This table holds 1.5 million or so distinct CDR3 sequences, 42% found once. Sequencing used blood. The receptors here all came from a woman in her late teens or twenties in good health.

J is TRBJ1-2 and V is TRBV12-5; D possibly corresponds to TRBD1 (6 bases). V was clipped by 11 bases and J by 6 bases, with 19 bases between them. Germline CDR1 and CDR2: LGHNT and FRNRAP. The CDR3 totals 13 residues. CDR3 in amino acids: CALGGGFSDGYTF. The CDR3 DNA sequence: TGTGCTCTAGGGGGGGGGTTCAGCGATGGCTACACCTTC.

The genes are TRBV4-2 and TRBJ2-5; a weak D match, TRBD1 (5 bases). The CDR3 contains 16 residues. The V end lost 0 bases, the J end lost 3 bases, and 14 bases lay between the germline ends. Per the germline V gene, CDR1 is LGHNA and CDR2 is YNFKEQ. For the CDR3, the DNA is TGTGCCAGCAGCCAAGAATACGCAGGGAAAGAAGAGACCCAGTACTTC. It specifies CASSQEYAGKEETQYF.

A few counts support this clonotype. The chain employs TRBV6-5 and TRBJ2-3; a weak D match, TRBD2 (6 bases). The CDR3 is 15 amino acids. Germline-derived CDR1 and CDR2 are MNHEY and SVGAGI. With 6 bases removed from V and 1 base from J, the gap between germline ends came to 14 bases. CDR3 sequence (DNA): TGTGCCAGCAGCCCCTTCGGGGAGGGCACAGATACGCAGTATTTT. As protein: CASSPFGEGTDTQYF.

The chain carries TRBV7-2 and TRBJ1-1; D remains ambiguous. V lost 5 bases and J 7 bases, leaving 17 bases between the germline ends. Germline CDR1 SGHTA, CDR2 FQGNSA. This CDR3 is built from 14 residues. The CDR3 loop reads CASSTMDGLGEAFF. CDR3 nucleotide sequence: TGTGCCAGCAGCACTATGGACGGGTTAGGTGAAGCTTTCTTT.

This clonotype was seen many times. A single base separates this from a much larger clone, so it may be a read error. The chain couples TRBV27 to TRBJ2-1; D tentatively reads TRBD1 or TRBD2 (6 bases each). Trimming shortened V by 3 bases and J by 2 bases, and 11 bases separated the two germline ends. The CDR3 has 15 residues. Germline CDR1 and CDR2: MNHEY and SMNVEV (reference sequence). The CDR3 region is CASSFVGGAYNEQFF. The CDR3 region has the DNA TGTGCCAGCAGTTTTGTGGGGGGCGCCTACAATGAGCAGTTCTTC.